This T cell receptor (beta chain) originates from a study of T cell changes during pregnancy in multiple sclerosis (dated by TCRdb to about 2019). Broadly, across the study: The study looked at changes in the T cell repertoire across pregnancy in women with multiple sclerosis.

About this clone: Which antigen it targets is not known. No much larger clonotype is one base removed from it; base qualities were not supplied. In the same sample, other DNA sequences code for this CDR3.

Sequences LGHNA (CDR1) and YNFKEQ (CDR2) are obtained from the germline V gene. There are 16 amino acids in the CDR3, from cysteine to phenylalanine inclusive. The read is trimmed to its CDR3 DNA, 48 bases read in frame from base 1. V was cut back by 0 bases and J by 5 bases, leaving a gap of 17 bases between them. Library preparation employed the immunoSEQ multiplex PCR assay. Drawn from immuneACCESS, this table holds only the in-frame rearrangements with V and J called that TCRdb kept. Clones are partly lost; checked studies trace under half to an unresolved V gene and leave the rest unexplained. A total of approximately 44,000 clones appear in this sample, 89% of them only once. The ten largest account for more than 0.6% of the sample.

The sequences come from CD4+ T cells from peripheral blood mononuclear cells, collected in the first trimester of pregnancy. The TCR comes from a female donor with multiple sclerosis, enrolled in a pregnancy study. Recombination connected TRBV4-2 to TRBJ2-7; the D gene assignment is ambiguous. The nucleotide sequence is TGTGCCAGCAGCCAAGAGAGATGGTCCTCTCCGAACGAGCAGTACTTC. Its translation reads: CASSQERWSSPNEQYF.